This T cell receptor beta chain was retrieved from a study of vaccination effects on CD4 cells after COVID-19. As for the study in general: Two doses of either BNT162b2 or mRNA-1273 were given to each participant.

General observations from the study: Marked clonal contraction was seen in infection- and vaccine-induced clones late after vaccination.

Antigen-specific CD4+ T cells were expanded (with viral peptide pools) by the ViraFEST assay ahead of sequencing. Culture proceeded for approximately 10 days, and CD4+ T cells were then isolated. The infection with SARS-CoV-2 (confirmed by PCR) occurred in this person between March and December 2020. CDR1 and CDR2 (germline): SGHRS, YFSETQ. J gave up 5 bases and V 0 bases, and 15 bases lay outside the gene matches. CDR3 length: 18 amino acids. Of note for this clone: The antigen is unknown.

Repertoires were generated with immunoSEQ multiplex PCR, while TCRdb's copy carries only in-frame clones and drops some. There are about 26,000 clones in the sample; 70% to 80% occur only once, and approximately 16% lies in the top ten. The starting material was CD4+ T cells from PBMCs cultured with HCoV-NL63 spike peptides, obtained before COVID-19 vaccination. The chain has TRBV5-1 and TRBJ1-2; 8 bases line up with TRBD1. The clonotype was recovered from a human donor who had a prior SARS-CoV-2 infection. The CDR3 DNA reads TGCGCCAGCAGCTTGGGTAACAGGGGGACGTTTGGAGGGTATGGCTACACCTTC. It codes for CASSLGNRGTFGGYGYTF. The entire variable domain, with the rest obtained from reference TRBV5-1 and TRBJ1-2, is as follows: KAGVTQTPRYLIKTRGQQVTLSCSPISGHRSVSWYQQTPGQGLQFLFEYFSETQRNKGNFPGRFSGRQFSNSRSEMNVSTLELGDSALYLCASSLGNRGTFGGYGYTFGSGTRLTVV.